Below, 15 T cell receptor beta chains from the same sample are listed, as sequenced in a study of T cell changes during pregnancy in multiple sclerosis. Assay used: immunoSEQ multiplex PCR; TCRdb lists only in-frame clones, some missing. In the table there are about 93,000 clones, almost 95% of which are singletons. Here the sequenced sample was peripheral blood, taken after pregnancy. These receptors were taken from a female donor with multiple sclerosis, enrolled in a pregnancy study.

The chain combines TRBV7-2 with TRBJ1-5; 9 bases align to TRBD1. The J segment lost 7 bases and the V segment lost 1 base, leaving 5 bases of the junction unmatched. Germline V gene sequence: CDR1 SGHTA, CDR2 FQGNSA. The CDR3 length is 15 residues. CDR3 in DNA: TGTGCCAGCAGCTTAGGGGCGGGACAGGGACAGCCCCAGCATTTT. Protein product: CASSLGAGQGQPQHF.

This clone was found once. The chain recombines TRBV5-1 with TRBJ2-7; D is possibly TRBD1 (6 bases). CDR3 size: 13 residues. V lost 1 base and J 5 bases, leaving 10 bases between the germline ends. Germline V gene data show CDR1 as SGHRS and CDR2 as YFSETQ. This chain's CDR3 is CASSLQGRNEQYF. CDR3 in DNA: TGCGCCAGCAGCTTGCAGGGGAGAAACGAGCAGTACTTC.

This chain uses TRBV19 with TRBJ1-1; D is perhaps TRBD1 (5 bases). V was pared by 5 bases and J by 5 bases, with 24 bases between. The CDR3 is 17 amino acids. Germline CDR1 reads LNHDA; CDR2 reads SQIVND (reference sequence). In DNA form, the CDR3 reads TGTGCCAGTAGTGATCTGGGGGGTCGTCAGGGTTGGACTGAAGCTTTCTTT. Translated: CASSDLGGRQGWTEAFF. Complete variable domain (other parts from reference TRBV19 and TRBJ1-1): DGGITQSPKYLFRKEGQNVTLSCEQNLNHDAMYWYRQDPGQGLRLIYYSQIVNDFQKGDIAEGYSVSREKKESFPLTVTSAQKNPTAFYLCASSDLGGRQGWTEAFFGQGTRLTVV.

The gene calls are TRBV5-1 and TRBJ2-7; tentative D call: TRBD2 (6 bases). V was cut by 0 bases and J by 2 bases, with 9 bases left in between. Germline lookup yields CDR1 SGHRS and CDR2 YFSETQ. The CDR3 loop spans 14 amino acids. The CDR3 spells CASSLAGEAYEQYF. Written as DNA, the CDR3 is TGCGCCAGCAGCTTGGCGGGGGAAGCCTACGAGCAGTACTTC.

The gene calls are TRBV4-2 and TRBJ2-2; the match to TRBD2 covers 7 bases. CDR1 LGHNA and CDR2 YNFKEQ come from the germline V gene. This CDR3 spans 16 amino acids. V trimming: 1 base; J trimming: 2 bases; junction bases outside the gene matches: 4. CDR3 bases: TGTGCCAGCAGCCAAGGGAGCGGGGCAAACACCGGGGAGCTGTTTTTT. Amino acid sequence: CASSQGSGANTGELFF.

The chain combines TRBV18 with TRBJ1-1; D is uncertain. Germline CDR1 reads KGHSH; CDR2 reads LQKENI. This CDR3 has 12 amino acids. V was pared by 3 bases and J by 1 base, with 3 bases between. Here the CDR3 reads CASSPQNTEAFF. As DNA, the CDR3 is TGTGCCAGCTCACCCCAGAACACTGAAGCTTTCTTT.

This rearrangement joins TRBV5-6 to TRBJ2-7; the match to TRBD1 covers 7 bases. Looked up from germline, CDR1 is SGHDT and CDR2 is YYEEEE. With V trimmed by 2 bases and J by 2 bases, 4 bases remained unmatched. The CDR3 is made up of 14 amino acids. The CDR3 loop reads CASSFGTAPYEQYF. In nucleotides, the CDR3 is TGTGCCAGCAGCTTCGGGACAGCCCCCTACGAGCAGTACTTC.

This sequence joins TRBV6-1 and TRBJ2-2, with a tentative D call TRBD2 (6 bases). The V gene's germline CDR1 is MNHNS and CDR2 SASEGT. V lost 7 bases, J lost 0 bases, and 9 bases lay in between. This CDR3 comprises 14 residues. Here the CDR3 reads CASIRGTNTGELFF. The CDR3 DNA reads TGTGCCAGCATTCGGGGGACGAACACCGGGGAGCTGTTTTTT.

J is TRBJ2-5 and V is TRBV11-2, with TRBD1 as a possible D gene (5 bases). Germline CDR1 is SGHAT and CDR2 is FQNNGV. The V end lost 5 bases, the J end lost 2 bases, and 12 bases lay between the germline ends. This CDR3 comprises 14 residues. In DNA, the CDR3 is TGTGCCAGCAGCCCTCGACAGCTACAAGAGACCCAGTACTTC. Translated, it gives CASSPRQLQETQYF.

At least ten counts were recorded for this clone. The CDR3 protein is CASVSVDNSPLHF. CDR3 in DNA: TGTGCCAGCGTGTCGGTCGATAATTCACCCCTCCACTTT. The chain links TRBV2 to TRBJ1-6; D gene unclear. Between the trimmed V and J ends, which lost 8 bases and 5 bases, there was a span of 10 bases. CDR1 and CDR2 from the germline V gene are SNHLY and FYNNEI. The length of the CDR3 is 13 residues. Full variable domain (missing parts from reference TRBV2 and TRBJ1-6): EPEVTQTPSHQVTQMGQEVILRCVPISNHLYFYWYRQILGQKVEFLVSFYNNEISEKSEIFDDQFSVERPDGSNFTLKIRSTKLEDSAMYFCASVSVDNSPLHFGNGTRLTVT.

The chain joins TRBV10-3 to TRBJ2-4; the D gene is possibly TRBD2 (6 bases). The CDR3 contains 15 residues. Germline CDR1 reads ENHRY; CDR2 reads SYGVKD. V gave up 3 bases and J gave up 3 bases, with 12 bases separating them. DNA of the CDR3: TGTGCCATCAGTGAAATACTAGCTAACAAAAACATTCAGTACTTC. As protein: CAISEILANKNIQYF.

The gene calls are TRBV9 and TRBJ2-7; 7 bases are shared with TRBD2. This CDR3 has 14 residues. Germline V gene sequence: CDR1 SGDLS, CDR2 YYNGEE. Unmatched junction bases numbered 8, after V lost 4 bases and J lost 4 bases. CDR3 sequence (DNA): TGTGCCAGCAGCATTGGGGGGAGGGGATACGAGCAGTACTTC. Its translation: CASSIGGRGYEQYF.

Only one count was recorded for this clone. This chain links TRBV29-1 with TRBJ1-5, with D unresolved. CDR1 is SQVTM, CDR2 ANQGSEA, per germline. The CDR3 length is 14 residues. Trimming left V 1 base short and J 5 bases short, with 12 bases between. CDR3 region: CSVEGAADDQPQHF. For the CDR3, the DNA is TGCAGCGTTGAAGGGGCAGCTGATGATCAGCCCCAGCATTTT.

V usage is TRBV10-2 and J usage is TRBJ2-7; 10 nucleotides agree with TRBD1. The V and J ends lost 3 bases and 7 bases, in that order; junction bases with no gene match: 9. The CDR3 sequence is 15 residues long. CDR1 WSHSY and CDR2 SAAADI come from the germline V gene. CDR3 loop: CASSDVGQGMGEQYF. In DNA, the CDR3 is TGCGCCAGCAGTGACGTGGGACAGGGGATGGGAGAGCAGTACTTC.

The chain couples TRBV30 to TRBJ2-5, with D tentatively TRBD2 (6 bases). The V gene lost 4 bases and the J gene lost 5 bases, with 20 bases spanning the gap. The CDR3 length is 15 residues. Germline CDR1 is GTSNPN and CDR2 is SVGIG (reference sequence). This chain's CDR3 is CAWISRDSKRETQYF. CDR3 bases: TGTGCCTGGATCAGCCGGGACTCTAAACGGGAGACCCAGTACTTC.